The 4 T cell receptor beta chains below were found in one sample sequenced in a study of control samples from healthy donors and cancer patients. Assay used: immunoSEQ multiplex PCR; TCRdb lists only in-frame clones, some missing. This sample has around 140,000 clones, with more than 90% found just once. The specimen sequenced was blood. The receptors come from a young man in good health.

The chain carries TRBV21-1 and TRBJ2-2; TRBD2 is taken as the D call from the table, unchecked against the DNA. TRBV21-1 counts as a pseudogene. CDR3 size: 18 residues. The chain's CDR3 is CASSKSLAGGPNTGELFF. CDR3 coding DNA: TGTGCCAGCAGCAAATCACTAGCGGGGGGGCCCAACACCGGGGAGCTGTTTTTT.

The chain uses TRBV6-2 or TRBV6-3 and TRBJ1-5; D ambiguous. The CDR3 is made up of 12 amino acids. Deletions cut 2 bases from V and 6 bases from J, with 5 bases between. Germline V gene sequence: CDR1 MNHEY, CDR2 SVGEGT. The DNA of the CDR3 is TGTGCCAGCAGTTACCGTACTCAGCCCCAGCATTTT. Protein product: CASSYRTQPQHF.

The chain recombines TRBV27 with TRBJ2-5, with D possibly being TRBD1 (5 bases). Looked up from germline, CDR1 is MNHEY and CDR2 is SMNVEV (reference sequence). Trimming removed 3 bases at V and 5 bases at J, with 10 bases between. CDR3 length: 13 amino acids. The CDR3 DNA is TGTGCCAGCAGTTTCCGACAGAGGGAGACCCAGTACTTC. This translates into CASSFRQRETQYF.

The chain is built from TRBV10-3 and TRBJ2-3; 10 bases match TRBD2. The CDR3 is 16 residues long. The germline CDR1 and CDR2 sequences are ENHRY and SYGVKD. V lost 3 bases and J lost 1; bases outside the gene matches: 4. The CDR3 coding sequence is TGTGCCATCAGTGACCCGCTAGCGGGAGGCACAGATACGCAGTATTTT. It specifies CAISDPLAGGTDTQYF.